The 30 T cell receptor beta chains listed next were all sequenced from one sample in a study of CD8 T cells in Susac syndrome. RNA amounts of about 0.5 to 1 ug underwent reverse transcription with random hexamers. TCRdb analysed the immunoSEQ multiplex PCR reads with MiXCR anew, one entry per CDR3 protein. The data show tens of thousands of distinct CDR3 sequences, with 80% to 95% seen just once and 0.35% to 0.5% held by the top ten. Input material: CD8+ T cells from PBMCs. Receptors were obtained from a human donor with Susac syndrome.

The chain employs TRBV10-3 and TRBJ2-7; tentative D call: TRBD2 (5 bases). This CDR3 region has 16 residues. The V end lost 0 bases, the J end lost 0 bases, and 12 bases lay between the germline ends. Germline CDR1 ENHRY, CDR2 SYGVKD. The CDR3 sequence: CAISESGARASYEQYF. The CDR3 nucleotides read TGTGCCATCAGTGAGTCGGGAGCGCGTGCCTCCTACGAGCAGTACTTC.

The CDR3 here is CASSLTLRGGNTIYF. The DNA for the CDR3 is TGTGCCAGCAGTTTGACCCTTCGGGGAGGAAACACCATATATTTT. V and J are TRBV11-2 and TRBJ1-3; no clear D gene. The length of the CDR3 is 15 residues. V lost 6 bases and J lost 4, with 16 bases in between. CDR1 and CDR2 (germline): SGHAT, FQNNGV.

This rearrangement joins TRBV6-1 to TRBJ1-5; TRBD1 might be the D (5 bases). The CDR3 has 14 amino acids. V lost 3 bases to trimming and J lost 0 bases, with 6 bases between them. Germline-derived CDR1 and CDR2 are MNHNS and SASEGT. The CDR3 is CASSDRDSNQPQHF. As DNA, the CDR3 is TGTGCCAGCAGTGACAGGGATAGCAATCAGCCCCAGCATTTT.

V and J are TRBV9 and TRBJ2-3, with D possibly TRBD2 on 6 matching bases. Germline V gene data show CDR1 as SGDLS and CDR2 as YYNGEE. V shed 4 bases and J shed 1 base, with 10 bases lying between them. The CDR3 runs to 14 residues. The CDR3, as DNA: TGTGCCAGCAGCCTTCCGGGGGGCACAGATACGCAGTATTTT. It yields the protein CASSLPGGTDTQYF.

This chain connects TRBV7-9 to TRBJ1-5, with 7 bases lining up with TRBD1. This CDR3 contains 17 residues. Germline-derived CDR1 and CDR2 are SEHNR and FQNEAQ (reference sequence). After removal of 4 bases from V and 5 bases from J, the junction contained 14 bases not matched to a gene. The CDR3 DNA reads as TGTGCCAGCAGCTCCTTAGGGGGCAGGGAGGTTGATCAGCCCCAGCATTTT. Its translation: CASSSLGGREVDQPQHF.

This chain joins TRBV29-1 and TRBJ1-2; 7 nucleotides match TRBD1. The CDR3 has 14 amino acids. Germline CDR1 and CDR2: SQVTM and ANQGSEA. V lost 4 bases, J lost 2 bases, and 7 bases stayed unmatched. The CDR3 DNA reads TGCAGCGTTGGGGAGACAGGGATCAACTATGGCTACACCTTC. Translation: CSVGETGINYGYTF.

The chain couples TRBV4-2 to TRBJ2-1, with D possibly TRBD2 on 6 matching bases. There are 16 residues in the CDR3. The V end lost 1 base, the J end lost 2 bases, and 12 bases lay between the germline ends. Germline V lookup: CDR1 LGHNA, CDR2 YNFKEQ. The CDR3 region has the DNA TGTGCCAGCAGCCAAGTATTAGGAGGGGCCTACAATGAGCAGTTCTTC. Encoded protein: CASSQVLGGAYNEQFF.

The chain employs TRBV11-2 and TRBJ1-1, with a possible D match to TRBD1 (5 bases). This CDR3 comprises 13 residues. The germline V gene encodes CDR1 SGHAT and CDR2 FQNNGV. Trimming removed 4 bases from V and 11 bases from J, with 17 bases in between. DNA for the CDR3: TGTGCCAGCAGCTCCTCGGGGCTCATGTATGCTTTCTTT. Protein: CASSSSGLMYAFF.

CDR3 sequence (DNA): TGTGCCAGCCTGACTCTTAGGGACGACGAGCAGTACTTC. This gives the protein CASLTLRDDEQYF. V gene TRBV2 combines with J gene TRBJ2-7; D may match TRBD1 or TRBD2 (5 bases each). The CDR3 covers 13 residues. Germline CDR1 reads SNHLY; CDR2 reads FYNNEI. Trimming took off 8 bases at V and 5 bases at J, with 16 bases between the two ends. The variable domain in full, completed from reference TRBV2 and TRBJ2-7, reads EPEVTQTPSHQVTQMGQEVILRCVPISNHLYFYWYRQILGQKVEFLVSFYNNEISEKSEIFDDQFSVERPDGSNFTLKIRSTKLEDSAMYFCASLTLRDDEQYFGPGTRLTVT.

In its sample, this clonotype was seen a few times. The chain combines TRBV6-1 with TRBJ2-7; 7 bases align to TRBD2. V dropped 5 bases and J dropped 3; count of bases not matched to a gene: 4. The CDR3 extends over 13 amino acids. Germline V gene data show CDR1 as MNHNS and CDR2 as SASEGT. As DNA, the CDR3 is TGTGCCAGCAGTTCTCGGGACTACTACGAGCAGTACTTC. It yields the protein CASSSRDYYEQYF.

A single count supports this clonotype. V gene TRBV20-1 combines with J gene TRBJ1-1, with a tentative D call TRBD1 (5 bases). The germline V gene encodes CDR1 DFQATT and CDR2 SNEGSKA (reference sequence). The CDR3 runs 16 residues. Trimming took off 7 bases at V and 0 bases at J, with 21 bases between the two ends. The CDR3 reads CSGSGGRTQVNTEAFF. The DNA of the CDR3 is TGCAGTGGGAGCGGTGGGAGGACACAGGTGAACACTGAAGCTTTCTTT.

The chain joins TRBV12-3 or TRBV12-4 to TRBJ2-2, with D possibly called TRBD1 or TRBD2 (5 bases each). This CDR3 region has 14 residues. Trimming took off 6 bases at V and 7 bases at J, with 15 bases between the two ends. The CDR3 sequence is CASRGPTSVGELFF. The CDR3 DNA follows: TGTGCCAGCAGGGGACCAACGTCTGTCGGGGAGCTGTTTTTT.

The chain uses TRBV5-1 and TRBJ1-4, with a tentative D call TRBD1 (6 bases). V gave up 6 bases and J gave up 0 bases, with 9 bases separating them. The germline CDR1 and CDR2 sequences are SGHRS and YFSETQ. The CDR3 runs 14 residues. The CDR3 bases are TGCGCCAGCAAGGAGGGGGCAACTAATGAAAAACTGTTTTTT. This gives the protein CASKEGATNEKLFF. Full variable domain (outside the CDR3, taken from reference TRBV5-1 and TRBJ1-4): KAGVTQTPRYLIKTRGQQVTLSCSPISGHRSVSWYQQTPGQGLQFLFEYFSETQRNKGNFPGRFSGRQFSNSRSEMNVSTLELGDSALYLCASKEGATNEKLFFGSGTQLSVL.

This chain joins TRBV30 and TRBJ1-1; no definite D call. Trimming pared 0 bases from V and 4 bases from J, leaving 12 bases between. Germline V lookup: CDR1 GTSNPN, CDR2 SVGIG (reference sequence). CDR3 length equals 14 residues. The CDR3 protein is CAWSVGVLGTEAFF. The CDR3 DNA sequence: TGTGCCTGGAGTGTCGGAGTATTGGGCACTGAAGCTTTCTTT. The full variable domain, with the rest looked up from reference TRBV30 and TRBJ1-1, is SQTIHQWPATLVQPVGSPLSLECTVEGTSNPNLYWYRQAAGRGLQLLFYSVGIGQISSEVPQNLSASRPQDRQFILSSKKLLLSDSGFYLCAWSVGVLGTEAFFGQGTRLTVV.

The V call is TRBV28, the J call TRBJ2-3; D may be TRBD2 (6 bases). The CDR3 sequence is 17 residues long. CDR1 and CDR2 from the germline V gene are MDHEN and SYDVKM. With 5 bases removed from V and 3 bases from J, the gap between germline ends came to 21 bases. The CDR3 spells CASSLWVGRDHTDTQYF. The CDR3 DNA is TGTGCCAGCAGTCTTTGGGTTGGGCGGGATCATACAGATACGCAGTATTTT.

The chain couples TRBV28 to TRBJ2-7; a weak D match, TRBD1 (5 bases). Germline lookup yields CDR1 MDHEN and CDR2 SYDVKM. The germline V and J ends were trimmed by 6 bases and 3 bases, with 18 bases remaining between them. The CDR3 has 15 residues. CDR3 coding DNA: TGTGCCAGCAGAAGTGACAAGTGGACATTCTACGAGCAGTACTTC. This gives the protein CASRSDKWTFYEQYF. The complete variable domain, with remaining parts taken from reference TRBV28 and TRBJ2-7, reads DVKVTQSSRYLVKRTGEKVFLECVQDMDHENMFWYRQDPGLGLRLIYFSYDVKMKEKGDIPEGYSVSREKKERFSLILESASTNQTSMYLCASRSDKWTFYEQYFGPGTRLTVT.

This clonotype was observed a single time. This chain uses TRBV9 with TRBJ1-4, with 8 bases lining up with TRBD1. In germline, CDR1 is SGDLS, CDR2 YYNGEE. This CDR3 has 15 residues. After removal of 2 bases from V and 4 bases from J, the junction contained 4 bases not matched to a gene. CDR3 sequence reads: CASSVGTGLNEKLFF. The CDR3 coding sequence is TGTGCCAGCAGCGTCGGGACAGGCCTTAATGAAAAACTGTTTTTT.

This chain joins TRBV29-1 and TRBJ1-1; D perhaps matches TRBD1 (6 bases). The CDR3 runs to 12 residues. The V gene lost 3 bases and the J gene lost 7 bases, with 12 bases spanning the gap. Per the germline V gene, CDR1 is SQVTM and CDR2 is ANQGSEA. CDR3 sequence: CSVDAGVLEAFF. The CDR3 nucleotides read TGCAGCGTTGATGCAGGGGTCCTTGAAGCTTTCTTT.

The CDR3 region is CSARDVLAGAYEQYF. The CDR3 nucleotides read TGCAGTGCTAGAGATGTGCTAGCGGGCGCCTACGAGCAGTACTTC. V usage is TRBV20-1 and J usage is TRBJ2-7, with TRBD2 matching over 8 bases. The trim removed 0 bases at V and 2 bases at J, leaving 6 bases unmatched. The germline CDR1 and CDR2 sequences are DFQATT and SNEGSKA (reference sequence). CDR3 size: 15 residues.

This clonotype was seen once. The chain couples TRBV27 to TRBJ2-2; unclear D gene. This CDR3 region has 14 residues. Trimming took 3 bases from V and 3 from J, leaving 8 bases between them. Germline V CDR1 and CDR2: MNHEY, SMNVEV (reference sequence). The CDR3 protein is CASSFNGHTGELFF. CDR3 nucleotide sequence: TGTGCCAGCAGTTTCAACGGACACACCGGGGAGCTGTTTTTT.

The CDR3 DNA is TGCAGTGCTAGCTACGAGCAGTACTTC. Its translation is CSASYEQYF. This chain uses TRBV20-1 with TRBJ2-7; D unclear. Germline V CDR1 and CDR2: DFQATT, SNEGSKA (reference sequence). V shed 3 bases and J shed 3 bases, with 0 bases lying between them. The CDR3 has 9 residues.

This sequence joins TRBV5-1 and TRBJ2-5, with D unclear. Looked up from germline, CDR1 is SGHRS and CDR2 is YFSETQ. V shed 4 bases and J shed 1 base, with 11 bases lying between them. The CDR3 runs 14 residues. CDR3 sequence: CASSPLGVQETQYF. Here the CDR3 DNA reads TGCGCCAGCAGCCCGCTGGGTGTCCAAGAGACCCAGTACTTC.

This clonotype is a singleton in its sample. The J gene is TRBJ1-4, the V gene TRBV6-5, with a tentative D call TRBD1 (5 bases). The CDR3 is 15 residues long. V gave up 5 bases and J gave up 4 bases, with 14 bases separating them. The V gene's germline CDR1 is MNHEY and CDR2 SVGAGI. The CDR3 DNA reads TGTGCCAGCAGTCGTATCGGGGGGTTTAATGAAAAACTGTTTTTT. Residues: CASSRIGGFNEKLFF.

As concerns this clonotype: The limits of the CDR3 on the DNA are not certain, so only TCRdb's listed CDR3 is given. The rearrangement joins TRBV7-9 to TRBJ2-1; the table's TRBD1 call for D was not verified on the DNA. Looked up from germline, CDR1 is SEHNR and CDR2 is FQNEAQ (reference sequence). With termini counted, the CDR3 has 14 amino acids. The CDR3 sequence: CASSLNVGTGAEFF.

J is TRBJ2-1 and V is TRBV20-1; 9 bases align to TRBD2. The CDR3 consists of 13 residues. Looked up from germline, CDR1 is DFQATT and CDR2 is SNEGSKA (reference sequence). CDR3 in amino acids: CTAAPGLANEQFF. The CDR3 nucleotides read TGCACCGCGGCTCCGGGACTAGCCAATGAGCAGTTCTTC.

The chain combines TRBV15 with TRBJ2-7, with TRBD2 matching over 10 bases. The trim removed 1 base at V and 2 bases at J, leaving 11 bases unmatched. Germline V lookup: CDR1 LNHNV, CDR2 YYDKDF (reference sequence). The CDR3 sequence is 18 residues long. CDR3 in DNA: TGTGCCACCAGCAGAGGACTAGCGGGCAACCAACTTGCCTACGAGCAGTACTTC. Residues: CATSRGLAGNQLAYEQYF.

The CDR3 protein is CASSGDISNTEAFF. CDR3 coding DNA: TGTGCCAGCAGTGGGGACATTTCTAACACTGAAGCTTTCTTT. This chain links TRBV6-2 or TRBV6-3 with TRBJ1-1; possible D gene TRBD1, 6 bases. This CDR3 has 14 residues. V shed 5 bases and J shed 2 bases, with 12 bases lying between them. CDR1 and CDR2 (germline): MNHEY, SVGEGT.

The chain is built from TRBV6-4 and TRBJ1-2; tentative D call: TRBD1 (5 bases). Trimming left V 6 bases short and J 6 bases short, with 8 bases between. Looked up from germline, CDR1 is MRHNA and CDR2 is SNTAGT. This CDR3 region has 11 residues. This chain's CDR3 is CASRGANGYTF. DNA for the CDR3: TGTGCCAGCAGAGGGGCGAATGGCTACACCTTC.

V and J are TRBV7-9 and TRBJ1-1, with D possibly TRBD1 on 6 matching bases. The CDR3 loop spans 14 amino acids. Trimming cost V 3 bases and J 2 bases, with 10 bases left between them. The germline gives CDR1 SEHNR, CDR2 FQNEAQ (reference sequence). Here the CDR3 DNA reads TGTGCCAGCAGCTTGGGGGGCCGAAACACTGAAGCTTTCTTT. Its translation is CASSLGGRNTEAFF.

V gene TRBV6-2 or TRBV6-3 combines with J gene TRBJ2-7; 9 bases align to TRBD2. Looked up from germline, CDR1 is MNHEY and CDR2 is SVGEGT. The CDR3 runs 15 residues. The ends lost 0 bases at V and 5 bases at J; junction bases unmatched: 5. Here the CDR3 DNA reads TGTGCCAGCAGTTACTCGCGGGAGGGCTTCAACGAGCAGTACTTC. As protein: CASSYSREGFNEQYF.